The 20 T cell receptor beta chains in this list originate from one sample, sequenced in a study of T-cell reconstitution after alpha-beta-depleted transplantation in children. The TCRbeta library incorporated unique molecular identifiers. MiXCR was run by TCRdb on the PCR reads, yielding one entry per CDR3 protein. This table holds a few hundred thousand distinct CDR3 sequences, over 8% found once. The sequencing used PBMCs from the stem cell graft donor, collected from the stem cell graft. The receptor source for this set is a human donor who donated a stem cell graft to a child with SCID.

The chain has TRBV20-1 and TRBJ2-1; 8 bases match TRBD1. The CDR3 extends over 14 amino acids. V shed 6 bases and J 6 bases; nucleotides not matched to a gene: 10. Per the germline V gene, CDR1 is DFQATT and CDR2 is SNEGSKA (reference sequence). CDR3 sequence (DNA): TGCAGTGCCCGGACAGGGTTAGAGGGCAATGAGCAGTTCTTC. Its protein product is CSARTGLEGNEQFF.

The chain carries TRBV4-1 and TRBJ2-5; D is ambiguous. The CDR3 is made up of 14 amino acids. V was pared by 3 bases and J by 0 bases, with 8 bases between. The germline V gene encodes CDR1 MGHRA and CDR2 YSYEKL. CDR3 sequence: CASSHILDQETQYF. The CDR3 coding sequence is TGCGCCAGCAGCCACATTTTAGACCAAGAGACCCAGTACTTC.

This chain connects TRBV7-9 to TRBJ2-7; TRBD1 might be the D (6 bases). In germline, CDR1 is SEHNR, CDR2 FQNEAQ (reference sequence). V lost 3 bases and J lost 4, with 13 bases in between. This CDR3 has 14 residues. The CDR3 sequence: CASSFRDIPYEQYF. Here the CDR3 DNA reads TGTGCCAGCAGCTTTCGGGACATACCTTACGAGCAGTACTTC.

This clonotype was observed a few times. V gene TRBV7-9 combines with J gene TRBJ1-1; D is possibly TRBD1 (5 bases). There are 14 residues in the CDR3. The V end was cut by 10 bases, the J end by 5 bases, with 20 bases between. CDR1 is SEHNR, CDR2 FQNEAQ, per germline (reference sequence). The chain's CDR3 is CAIQFPRGETEAFF. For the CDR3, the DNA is TGTGCCATCCAATTTCCGAGGGGAGAAACTGAAGCTTTCTTT.

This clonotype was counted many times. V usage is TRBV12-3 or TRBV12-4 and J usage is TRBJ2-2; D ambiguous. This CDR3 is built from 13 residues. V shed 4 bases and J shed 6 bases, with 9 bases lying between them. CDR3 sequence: CASSSNTPGELFF. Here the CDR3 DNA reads TGTGCCAGCAGTTCTAACACTCCCGGGGAGCTGTTTTTT.

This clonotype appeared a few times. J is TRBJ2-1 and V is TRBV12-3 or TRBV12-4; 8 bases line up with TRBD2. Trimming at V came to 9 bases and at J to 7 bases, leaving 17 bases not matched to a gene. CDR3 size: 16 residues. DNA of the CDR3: TGTGCCAGTCACGAGGGGGTGGGACTAGTTTGGAATGAGCAGTTCTTC. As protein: CASHEGVGLVWNEQFF.

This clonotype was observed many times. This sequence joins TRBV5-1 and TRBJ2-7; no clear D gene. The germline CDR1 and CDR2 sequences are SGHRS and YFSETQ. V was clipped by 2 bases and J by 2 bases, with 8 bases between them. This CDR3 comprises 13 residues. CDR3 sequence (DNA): TGCGCCAGCAGCTTTGGCAGAGCCTACGAGCAGTACTTC. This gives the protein CASSFGRAYEQYF. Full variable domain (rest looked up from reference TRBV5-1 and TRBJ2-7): KAGVTQTPRYLIKTRGQQVTLSCSPISGHRSVSWYQQTPGQGLQFLFEYFSETQRNKGNFPGRFSGRQFSNSRSEMNVSTLELGDSALYLCASSFGRAYEQYFGPGTRLTVT.

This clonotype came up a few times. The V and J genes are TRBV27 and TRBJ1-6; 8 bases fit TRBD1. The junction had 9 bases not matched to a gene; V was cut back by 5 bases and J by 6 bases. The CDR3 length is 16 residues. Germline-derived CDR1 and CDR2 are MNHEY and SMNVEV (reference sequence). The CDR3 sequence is CASSPWTGRSNSPLHF. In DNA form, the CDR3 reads TGTGCCAGCAGTCCGTGGACAGGGAGAAGTAATTCACCCCTCCACTTT.

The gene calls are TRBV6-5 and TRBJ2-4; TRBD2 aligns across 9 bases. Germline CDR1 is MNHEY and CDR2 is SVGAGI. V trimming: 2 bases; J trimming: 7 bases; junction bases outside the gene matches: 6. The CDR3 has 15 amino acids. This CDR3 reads CASSYGSGGLNIQYF. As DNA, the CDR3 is TGTGCCAGCAGTTACGGGAGCGGGGGGCTGAACATTCAGTACTTC.

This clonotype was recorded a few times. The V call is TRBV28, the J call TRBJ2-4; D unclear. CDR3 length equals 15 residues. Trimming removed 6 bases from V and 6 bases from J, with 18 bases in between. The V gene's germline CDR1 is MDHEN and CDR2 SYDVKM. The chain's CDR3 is CASSPDRRRTNIQYF. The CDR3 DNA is TGTGCCAGCAGCCCGGACCGTCGCCGGACAAACATTCAGTACTTC.

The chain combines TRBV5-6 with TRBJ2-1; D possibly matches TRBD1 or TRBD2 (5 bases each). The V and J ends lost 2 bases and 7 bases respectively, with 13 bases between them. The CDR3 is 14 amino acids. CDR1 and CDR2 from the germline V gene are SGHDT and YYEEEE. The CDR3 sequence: CASSLGTPINEQFF. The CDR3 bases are TGTGCCAGCAGCTTAGGGACCCCAATTAATGAGCAGTTCTTC.

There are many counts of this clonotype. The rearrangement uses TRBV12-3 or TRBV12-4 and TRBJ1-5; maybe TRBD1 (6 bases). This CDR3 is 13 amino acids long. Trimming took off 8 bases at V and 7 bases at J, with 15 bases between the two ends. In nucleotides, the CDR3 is TGTGCCAGCTTAAAGGGGGAGGGCCAGCCCCAGCATTTT. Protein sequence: CASLKGEGQPQHF.

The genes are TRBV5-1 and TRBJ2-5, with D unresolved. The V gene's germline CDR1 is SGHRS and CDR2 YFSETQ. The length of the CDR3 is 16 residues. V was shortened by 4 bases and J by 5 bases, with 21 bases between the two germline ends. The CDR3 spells CASSTHRGEPTETQYF. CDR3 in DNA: TGCGCCAGCAGCACCCACAGAGGAGAACCCACGGAGACCCAGTACTTC.

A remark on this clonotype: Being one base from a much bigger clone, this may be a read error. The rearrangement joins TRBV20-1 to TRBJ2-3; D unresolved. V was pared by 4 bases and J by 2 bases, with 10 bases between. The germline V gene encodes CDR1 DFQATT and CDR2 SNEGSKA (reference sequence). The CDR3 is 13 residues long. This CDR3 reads CSATDDFTDTQYF. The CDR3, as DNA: TGCAGTGCTACCGATGATTTCACAGATACGCAGTATTTT.

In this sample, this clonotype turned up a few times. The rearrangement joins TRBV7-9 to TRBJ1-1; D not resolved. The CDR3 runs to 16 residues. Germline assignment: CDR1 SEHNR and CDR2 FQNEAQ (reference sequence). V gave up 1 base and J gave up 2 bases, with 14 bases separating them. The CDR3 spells CASSLGGGGRNTEAFF. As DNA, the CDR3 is TGTGCCAGCAGCTTAGGAGGAGGAGGGCGAAACACTGAAGCTTTCTTT.

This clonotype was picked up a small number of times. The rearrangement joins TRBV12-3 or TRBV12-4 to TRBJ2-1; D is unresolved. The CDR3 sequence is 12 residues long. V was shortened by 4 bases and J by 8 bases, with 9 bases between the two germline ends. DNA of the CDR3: TGTGCCAGCAGTTCGGGTGGGCATGAGCAGTTCTTC. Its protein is CASSSGGHEQFF.

CDR3 DNA sequence: TGTGCCAGCAGCGTAGCTGACAGCTCCTACGAGCAGTACTTC. Protein product: CASSVADSSYEQYF. This chain links TRBV9 with TRBJ2-7; perhaps TRBD1 as D (5 bases). The V end was cut by 0 bases, the J end by 0 bases, with 7 bases between. The CDR3 runs to 14 residues. Germline CDR1 is SGDLS and CDR2 is YYNGEE.

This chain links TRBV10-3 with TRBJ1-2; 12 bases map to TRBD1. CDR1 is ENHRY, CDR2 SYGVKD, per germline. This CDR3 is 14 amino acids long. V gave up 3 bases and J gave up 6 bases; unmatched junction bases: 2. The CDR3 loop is CAISDGTGGNGYTF. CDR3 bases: TGTGCCATCAGTGATGGGACAGGGGGCAATGGCTACACCTTC.

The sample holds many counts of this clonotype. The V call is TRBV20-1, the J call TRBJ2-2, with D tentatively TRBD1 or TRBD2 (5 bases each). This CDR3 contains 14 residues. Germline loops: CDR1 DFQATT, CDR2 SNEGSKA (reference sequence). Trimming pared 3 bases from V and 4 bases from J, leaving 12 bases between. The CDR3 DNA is TGCAGTGCTAGGACAGCGGATTTCACCGGGGAGCTGTTTTTT. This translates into CSARTADFTGELFF.

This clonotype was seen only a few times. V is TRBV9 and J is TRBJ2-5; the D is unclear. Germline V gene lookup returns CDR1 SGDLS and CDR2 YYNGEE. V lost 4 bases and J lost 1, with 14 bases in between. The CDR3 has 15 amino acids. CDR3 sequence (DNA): TGTGCCAGCAGCCCCGATCCAGGCGCCCAAGAGACCCAGTACTTC. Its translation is CASSPDPGAQETQYF.